Presented here are 5 T cell receptor beta chains from one specimen sequenced in a study of control samples from healthy donors and cancer patients. TCRdb's copy holds only in-frame clones and misses some; the assay was immunoSEQ multiplex PCR. The data hold tens of thousands of clones, with approximately 90% observed a single time. Source material: blood. The receptors originated from a woman between 18 and 29 years old in good health.

This CDR3 reads CASSAEGGSSYEQYF. Written as DNA, the CDR3 is TGTGCCAGCAGCGCCGAGGGTGGCTCCTCCTACGAGCAGTACTTC. This rearrangement joins TRBV9 to TRBJ2-7; a weak D match, TRBD2 (5 bases). The germline V gene encodes CDR1 SGDLS and CDR2 YYNGEE. The CDR3 contains 15 residues. V dropped 3 bases and J dropped 0 bases, with 13 bases sitting between them.

This sequence joins TRBV5-1 and TRBJ1-1; D is uncertain. Germline CDR1 and CDR2: SGHRS and YFSETQ. Trimming removed 4 bases from V and 0 bases from J, with 7 bases in between. This CDR3 has 13 amino acids. The CDR3 loop reads CASSIRMNTEAFF. The CDR3 coding sequence is TGCGCCAGCAGCATCAGGATGAACACTGAAGCTTTCTTT.

The rearrangement joins TRBV4-1 to TRBJ1-4; tentative D call: TRBD1 (6 bases). In germline, CDR1 is MGHRA, CDR2 YSYEKL. V was cut by 5 bases and J by 1 base, with 11 bases left in between. The CDR3 consists of 15 residues. For the CDR3, the DNA is TGCGCCAGCAGCACAGGGTTCTTAACTAATGAAAAACTGTTTTTT. It yields the protein CASSTGFLTNEKLFF.

This chain links TRBV6-1 with TRBJ2-3; 8 bases agree with TRBD1. This CDR3 spans 16 amino acids. The germline gives CDR1 MNHNS, CDR2 SASEGT. Trimming at V came to 4 bases and at J to 3 bases, leaving 9 bases not matched to a gene. The CDR3 sequence is CASSGGQGWITDTQYF. In nucleotides, the CDR3 is TGTGCCAGCAGTGGCGGACAGGGCTGGATAACAGATACGCAGTATTTT.

V is TRBV18 and J is TRBJ1-2; a possible D gene is TRBD1 (6 bases). The germline V gene encodes CDR1 KGHSH and CDR2 LQKENI. CDR3 length equals 16 residues. V was clipped by 0 bases and J by 3 bases, with 14 bases between them. Here the CDR3 DNA reads TGTGCCAGCTCACCACCGCCCAAGGGGGGCCACTATGGCTACACCTTC. Protein: CASSPPPKGGHYGYTF.